What follows is one T cell receptor (beta chain) and its context. This sample was included in a study of blood T cell repertoires in COVID-19. Study-level background: There were acute and convalescent COVID-19 samples, and they came from the United States, Italy and Spain. Sources were T cells, B-cell-depleted T cells, or PBMCs; the material itself was cDNA or gDNA.

The length of the CDR3 is 14 residues. Germline lookup yields CDR1 SGHAT and CDR2 FQNNGV. The V gene end was trimmed by 2 bases and the J gene end by 3 bases; junction bases not matched to a gene: 4. Study processing details: Amplifying reference gene primers gave estimates of nucleated cell counts. Repertoires were generated with immunoSEQ multiplex PCR, while TCRdb's copy carries only in-frame clones and drops some. Clonal size and the V and J genes are those of that table, whereas D and trimming came from the DNA. The sample yields about 200,000 clones, roughly 89% seen once. The V and J genes are TRBV11-2 and TRBJ2-7; the match to TRBD1 covers 7 bases. The sequence came from a man in his sixties who had recovered from COVID-19. Sequenced: peripheral blood. As DNA, the CDR3 is TGTGCCAGCAGCTTATCTAGGGGGCACTACGAGCAGTACTTC. This encodes CASSLSRGHYEQYF. Full variable domain (missing parts from reference TRBV11-2 and TRBJ2-7): EAGVAQSPRYKIIEKRQSVAFWCNPISGHATLYWYQQILGQGPKLLIQFQNNGVVDDSQLPKDRFSAERLKGVDSTLKIQPAKLEDSAVYLCASSLSRGHYEQYFGPGTRLTVT.